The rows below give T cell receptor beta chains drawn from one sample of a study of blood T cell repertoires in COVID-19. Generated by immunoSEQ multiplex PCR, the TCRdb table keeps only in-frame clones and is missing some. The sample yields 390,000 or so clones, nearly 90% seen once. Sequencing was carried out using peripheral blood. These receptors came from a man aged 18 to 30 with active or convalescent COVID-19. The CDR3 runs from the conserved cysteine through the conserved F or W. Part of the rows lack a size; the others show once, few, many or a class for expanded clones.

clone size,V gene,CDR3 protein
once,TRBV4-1,CASSQVQDGFGELFF
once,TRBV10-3,CAISDPGQGNQPQHF
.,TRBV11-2,CASSFWGLSGNTIYF
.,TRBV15,CATSRVKGRDNPHGDTQYF
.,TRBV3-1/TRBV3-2,CASSHRAGGTGELFF
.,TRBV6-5,CASSFAGTGVNEQYF
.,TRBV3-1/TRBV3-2,CASSQAGYGYTF
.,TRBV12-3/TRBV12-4,CASRRTGTTEAFF
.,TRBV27,CASSLGQGAEYF
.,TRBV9,CASSPGLASTDTQYF
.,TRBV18,CASSPRQGYNEQFF
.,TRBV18,CASSPIAGGLTDTQYF
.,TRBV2,CASTPGIADAYEQYF
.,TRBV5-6,CASSFLIPSNSPLHF
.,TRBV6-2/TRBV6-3,CASSPRTLYTGELFF
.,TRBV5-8,CASRAGGTDTQYF
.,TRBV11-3,CASSHRRGAGAADTQYF
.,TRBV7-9,CASSLTTGGGNQPQHF
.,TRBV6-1,CASTPGGNADTQYF
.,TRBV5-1,CASSPGTGESEAFF
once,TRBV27,CASNRLAGDINEQFF
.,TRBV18,CASSDRGQPQHF